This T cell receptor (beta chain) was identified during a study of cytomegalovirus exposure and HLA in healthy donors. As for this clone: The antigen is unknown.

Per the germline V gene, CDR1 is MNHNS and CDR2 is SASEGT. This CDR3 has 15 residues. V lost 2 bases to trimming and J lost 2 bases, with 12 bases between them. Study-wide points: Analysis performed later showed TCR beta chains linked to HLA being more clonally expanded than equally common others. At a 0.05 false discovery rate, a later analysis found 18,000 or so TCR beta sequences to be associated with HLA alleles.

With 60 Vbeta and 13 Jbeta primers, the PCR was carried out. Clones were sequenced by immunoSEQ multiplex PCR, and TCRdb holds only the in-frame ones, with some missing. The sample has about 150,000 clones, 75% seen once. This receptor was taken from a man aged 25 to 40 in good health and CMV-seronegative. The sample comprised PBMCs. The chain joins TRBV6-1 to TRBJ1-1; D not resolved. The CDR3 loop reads CASSELTHFNTEAFF. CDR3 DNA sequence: TGTGCCAGCAGTGAACTGACACATTTTAACACTGAAGCTTTCTTT.